This TCR beta chain was captured in a study of cytomegalovirus exposure and HLA in healthy donors. Points from the study as a whole: Cytomegalovirus association was listed for about 180 TCR beta chains. A later analysis linked a missense DCLRE1C variant to TCR beta V- and J-gene trimming. In an earlier analysis, about 87% or about 30%: the productive usage of most TCR beta V segments.

Donors counted as nominally healthy when sampled, yet unrecorded immune exposures were likely. Vbeta (60) and Jbeta (13) primers were used in the PCR. Sequenced by immunoSEQ multiplex PCR; TCRdb stores in-frame clones only, minus some. There are 130,000 or so clones in the sample; 60% to 80% occur only once, and around 3.2% lies in the top ten. The V and J ends lost 6 bases and 6 bases respectively, with 15 bases between them. This CDR3 region has 15 residues. Germline CDR1 is ENHRY and CDR2 is SYGVKD. This clone occurred once. Antigen: not known. The chain is built from TRBV10-3 and TRBJ1-6; the D gene is possibly TRBD1 (6 bases). Sequences were obtained from PBMCs. The receptor was isolated from a middle-aged man in good health and CMV-seronegative. This CDR3 reads CAIRGVQGSNSPLHF. CDR3 nucleotide sequence: TGTGCCATCAGGGGGGTACAGGGTTCTAATTCACCCCTCCACTTT.